The table lists the clone carrying this TCR beta chain with many counts. This CDR3 comprises 16 residues. V was pared by 4 bases and J by 7 bases, with 20 bases between. The data belong to a study of human T cells and chemical hapten exposure. Described time point: healthy volunteer bleed at 6 weeks. Unfractionated whole blood yielded the extracted total RNA. TCRdb re-derived calls from the RACE reads in MiXCR, one entry per CDR3 protein. This repertoire shows some 65,000 distinct CDR3 sequences, about 6% found once; its top ten account for just under 3.5%. The sequence derives from a female donor in good health. Some clones in this sample may be carry-over from other donors' samples. V gene TRBV12-3 or TRBV12-4 combines with J gene TRBJ1-5; maybe TRBD1 (5 bases). Sequenced: whole blood. CDR3 in amino acids: CASSSGGRSEGQPQHF. CDR3 bases: TGTGCCAGCAGTTCCGGGGGACGGTCGGAGGGGCAGCCCCAGCATTTT.